This T cell receptor beta chain was sequenced during a study of T cell responses to AZD1222 COVID-19 vaccine. To note about this clone: No antigen is known for it.

Study-level points and caveats: CD4 TCRs covered the whole spike, strongest at regions 160-218 and 743-854.

The assay was immunoSEQ multiplex PCR, and TCRdb's table has in-frame clones only and misses some. The table lists tens of thousands of clones, 65% to 80% of them singletons, with about 12% in the top ten. Per the germline V gene, CDR1 is GTSNPN and CDR2 is SVGIG (reference sequence). V dropped 4 bases and J dropped 0 bases, with 13 bases sitting between them. CDR3 length: 15 residues. This sample comprised peripheral blood, obtained on day 0 of AZD1222 vaccination. The genes are TRBV30 and TRBJ2-1; D may be TRBD1 or TRBD2 (5 bases each). The receptor comes from an adult in good health. Written as DNA, the CDR3 is TGTGCCTGGACAGGGTCGGAGGCCTCCTACAATGAGCAGTTCTTC. As protein: CAWTGSEASYNEQFF.